A single T cell receptor (beta chain) is shown here with its context. The CDR3 is made up of 15 amino acids. Germline loops: CDR1 LNHDA, CDR2 SQIVND (reference sequence). V lost 1 base and J lost 0, with 6 bases in between. This entry belongs to a study of shared clonotypes between healthy human individuals. The repertoire was sequenced with immunoSEQ multiplex PCR; TCRdb's copy has only in-frame clones and lacks some. The sample has about 2,500,000 clones, around nine tenths seen once; the top ten hold roughly 0.14%. The TCR sequence derives from a man aged 18 to 29 in good health. The specimen was naive CD4+ T cells sorted from blood. The subset denotes: CD45RA+ positively selected. The chain joins TRBV19 to TRBJ2-2; D is unresolved. In DNA, the CDR3 is TGTGCCAGTAGTATAGCCCCCGCGAACACCGGGGAGCTGTTTTTT. It encodes CASSIAPANTGELFF. Together with reference TRBV19 and TRBJ2-2, the CDR3 gives the full variable domain: DGGITQSPKYLFRKEGQNVTLSCEQNLNHDAMYWYRQDPGQGLRLIYYSQIVNDFQKGDIAEGYSVSREKKESFPLTVTSAQKNPTAFYLCASSIAPANTGELFFGEGSRLTVL.